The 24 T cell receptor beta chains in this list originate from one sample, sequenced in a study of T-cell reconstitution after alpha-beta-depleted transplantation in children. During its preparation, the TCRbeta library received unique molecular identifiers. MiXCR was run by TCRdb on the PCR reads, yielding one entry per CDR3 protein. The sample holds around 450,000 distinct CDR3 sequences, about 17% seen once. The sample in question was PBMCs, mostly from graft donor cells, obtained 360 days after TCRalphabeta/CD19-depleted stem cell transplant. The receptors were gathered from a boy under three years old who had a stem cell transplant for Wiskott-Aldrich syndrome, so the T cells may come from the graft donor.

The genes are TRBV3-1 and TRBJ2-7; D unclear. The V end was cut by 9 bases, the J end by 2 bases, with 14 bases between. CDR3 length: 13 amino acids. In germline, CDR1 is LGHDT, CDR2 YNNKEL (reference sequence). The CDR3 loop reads CARVSVVPYEQYF. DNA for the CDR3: TGTGCCAGGGTCTCGGTTGTCCCCTACGAGCAGTACTTC.

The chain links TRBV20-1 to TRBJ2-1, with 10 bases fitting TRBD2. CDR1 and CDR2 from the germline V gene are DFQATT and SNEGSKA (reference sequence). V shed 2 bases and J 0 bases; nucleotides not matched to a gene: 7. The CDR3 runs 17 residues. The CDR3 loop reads CSARPPGLANSYNEQFF. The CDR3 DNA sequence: TGCAGTGCTAGACCCCCGGGACTAGCGAACTCCTACAATGAGCAGTTCTTC.

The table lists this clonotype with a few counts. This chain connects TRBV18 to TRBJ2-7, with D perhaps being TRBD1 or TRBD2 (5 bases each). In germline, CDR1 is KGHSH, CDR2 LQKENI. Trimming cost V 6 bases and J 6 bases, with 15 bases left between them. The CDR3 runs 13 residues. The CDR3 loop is CASSPGTDREQYF. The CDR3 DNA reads TGTGCCAGCTCGCCCGGGACCGACCGCGAGCAGTACTTC.

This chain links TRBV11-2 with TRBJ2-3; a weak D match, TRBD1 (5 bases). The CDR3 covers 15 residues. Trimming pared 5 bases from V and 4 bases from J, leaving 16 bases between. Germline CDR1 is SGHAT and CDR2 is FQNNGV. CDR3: CASSQAGLVADTQYF. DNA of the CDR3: TGTGCCAGCAGCCAAGCAGGGCTAGTGGCAGATACGCAGTATTTT.

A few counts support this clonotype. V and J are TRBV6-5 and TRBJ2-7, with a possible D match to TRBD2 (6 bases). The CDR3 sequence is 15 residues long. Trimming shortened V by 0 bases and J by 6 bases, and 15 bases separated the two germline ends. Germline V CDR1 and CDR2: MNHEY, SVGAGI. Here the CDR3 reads CASSYSTTGVFEQYF. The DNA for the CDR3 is TGTGCCAGCAGTTACTCGACTACGGGAGTATTCGAGCAGTACTTC.

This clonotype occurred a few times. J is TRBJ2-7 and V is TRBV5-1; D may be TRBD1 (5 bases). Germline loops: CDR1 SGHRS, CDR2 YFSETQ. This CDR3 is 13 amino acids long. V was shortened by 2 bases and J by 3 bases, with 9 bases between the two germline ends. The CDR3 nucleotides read TGCGCCAGCAGCTTCCGACAGAGCTACGAGCAGTACTTC. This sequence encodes CASSFRQSYEQYF.

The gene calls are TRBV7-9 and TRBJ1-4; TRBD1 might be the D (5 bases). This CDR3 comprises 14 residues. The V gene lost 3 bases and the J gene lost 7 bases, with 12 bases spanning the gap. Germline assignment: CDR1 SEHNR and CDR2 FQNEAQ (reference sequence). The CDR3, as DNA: TGTGCCAGCAGCTTCGGCAGGGAGGGTGAAAAACTGTTTTTT. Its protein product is CASSFGREGEKLFF.

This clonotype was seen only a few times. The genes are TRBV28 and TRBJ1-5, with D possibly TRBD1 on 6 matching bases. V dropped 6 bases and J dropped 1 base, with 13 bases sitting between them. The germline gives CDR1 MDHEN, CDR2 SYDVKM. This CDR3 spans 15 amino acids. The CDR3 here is CASSPPRGSNQPQHF. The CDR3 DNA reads TGTGCCAGCAGCCCTCCAAGGGGGAGCAATCAGCCCCAGCATTTT. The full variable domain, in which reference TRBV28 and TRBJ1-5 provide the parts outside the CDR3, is DVKVTQSSRYLVKRTGEKVFLECVQDMDHENMFWYRQDPGLGLRLIYFSYDVKMKEKGDIPEGYSVSREKKERFSLILESASTNQTSMYLCASSPPRGSNQPQHFGDGTRLSIL.

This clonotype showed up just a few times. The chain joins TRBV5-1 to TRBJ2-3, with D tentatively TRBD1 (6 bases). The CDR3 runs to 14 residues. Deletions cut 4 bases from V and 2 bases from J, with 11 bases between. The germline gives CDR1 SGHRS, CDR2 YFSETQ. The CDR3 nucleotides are TGCGCCAGCAGCGTCGCAGGGGACACAGATACGCAGTATTTT. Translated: CASSVAGDTDTQYF.

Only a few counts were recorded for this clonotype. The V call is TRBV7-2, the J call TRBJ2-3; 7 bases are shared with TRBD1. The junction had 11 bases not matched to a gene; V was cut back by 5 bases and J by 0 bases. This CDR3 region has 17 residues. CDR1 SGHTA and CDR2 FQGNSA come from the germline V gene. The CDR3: CASSLRDSPFSTDTQYF. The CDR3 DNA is TGTGCCAGCAGCCTTAGGGACAGTCCCTTTAGCACAGATACGCAGTATTTT.

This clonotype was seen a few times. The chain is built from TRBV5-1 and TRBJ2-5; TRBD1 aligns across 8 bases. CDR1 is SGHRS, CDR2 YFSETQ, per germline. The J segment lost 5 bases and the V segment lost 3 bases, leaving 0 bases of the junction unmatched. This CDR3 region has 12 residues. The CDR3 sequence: CASSWTGETQYF. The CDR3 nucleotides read TGCGCCAGCAGCTGGACAGGGGAGACCCAGTACTTC.

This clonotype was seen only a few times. For the CDR3, the DNA is TGTGCCAGCAGTTACGCGGGGCTGAACACTGAAGCTTTCTTT. Translating gives CASSYAGLNTEAFF. V gene TRBV6-5 combines with J gene TRBJ1-1, with D perhaps matching TRBD1 (5 bases). In germline, CDR1 is MNHEY, CDR2 SVGAGI. The CDR3 has 14 amino acids. V lost 2 bases and J lost 0, with 7 bases in between.

The CDR3, as DNA: TGTGCCAGTGATAGGGCCCATTCCTACAATGAGCAGTTCTTC. Protein product: CASDRAHSYNEQFF. The J gene is TRBJ2-1, the V gene TRBV2; D gene unclear. CDR3 length equals 14 residues. Germline CDR1 reads SNHLY; CDR2 reads FYNNEI. V lost 9 bases and J lost 1, with 13 bases in between.

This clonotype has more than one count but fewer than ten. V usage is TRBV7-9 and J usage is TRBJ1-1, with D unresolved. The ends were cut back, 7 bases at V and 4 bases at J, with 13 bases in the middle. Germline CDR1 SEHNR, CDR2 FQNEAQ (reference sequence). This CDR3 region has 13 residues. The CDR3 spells CASTLRWGTEAFF. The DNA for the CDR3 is TGTGCCAGCACCCTACGGTGGGGCACTGAAGCTTTCTTT.

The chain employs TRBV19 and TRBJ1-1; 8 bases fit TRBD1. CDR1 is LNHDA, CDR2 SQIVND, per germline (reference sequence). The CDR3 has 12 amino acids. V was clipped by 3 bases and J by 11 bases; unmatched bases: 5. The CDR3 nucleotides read TGTGCCAGTAGTATCCGACAGGGGCTGGCTTTCTTT. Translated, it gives CASSIRQGLAFF.

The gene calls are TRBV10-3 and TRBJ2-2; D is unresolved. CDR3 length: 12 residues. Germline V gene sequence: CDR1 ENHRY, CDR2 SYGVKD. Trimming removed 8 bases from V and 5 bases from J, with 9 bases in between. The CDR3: CAIFDSTGELFF. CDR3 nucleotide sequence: TGTGCCATCTTCGACTCTACCGGGGAGCTGTTTTTT.

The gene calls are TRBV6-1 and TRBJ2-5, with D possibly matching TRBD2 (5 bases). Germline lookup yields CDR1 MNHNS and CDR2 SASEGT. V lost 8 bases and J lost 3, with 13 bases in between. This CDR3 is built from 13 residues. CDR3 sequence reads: CASRGSVEETQYF. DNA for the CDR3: TGTGCCAGCCGGGGTAGTGTGGAAGAGACCCAGTACTTC.

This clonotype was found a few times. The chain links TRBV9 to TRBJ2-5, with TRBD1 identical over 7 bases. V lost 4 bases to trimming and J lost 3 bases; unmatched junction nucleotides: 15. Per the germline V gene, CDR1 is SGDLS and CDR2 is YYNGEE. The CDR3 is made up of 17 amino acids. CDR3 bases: TGTGCCAGCAGCCCCCGTTTTGGTAACAGGGGTAAAGAGACCCAGTACTTC. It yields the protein CASSPRFGNRGKETQYF.

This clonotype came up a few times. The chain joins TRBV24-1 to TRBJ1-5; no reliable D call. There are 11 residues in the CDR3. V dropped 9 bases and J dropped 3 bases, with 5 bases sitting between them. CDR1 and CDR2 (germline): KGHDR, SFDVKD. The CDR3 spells CATGANQPQHF. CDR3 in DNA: TGTGCCACCGGTGCCAATCAGCCCCAGCATTTT.

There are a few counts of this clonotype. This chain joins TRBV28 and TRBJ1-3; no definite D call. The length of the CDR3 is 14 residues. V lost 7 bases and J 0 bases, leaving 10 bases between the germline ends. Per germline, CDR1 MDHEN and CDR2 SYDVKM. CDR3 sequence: CASIMSLSGNTIYF. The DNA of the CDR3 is TGTGCCAGCATCATGTCCCTCTCTGGAAACACCATATATTTT.

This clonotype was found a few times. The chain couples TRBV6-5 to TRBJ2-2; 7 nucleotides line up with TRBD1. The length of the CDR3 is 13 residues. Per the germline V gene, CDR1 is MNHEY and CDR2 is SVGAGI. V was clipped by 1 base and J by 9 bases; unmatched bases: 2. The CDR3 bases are TGTGCCAGCAGTTACTTGACAGGGAGGGAGCTGTTTTTT. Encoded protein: CASSYLTGRELFF.

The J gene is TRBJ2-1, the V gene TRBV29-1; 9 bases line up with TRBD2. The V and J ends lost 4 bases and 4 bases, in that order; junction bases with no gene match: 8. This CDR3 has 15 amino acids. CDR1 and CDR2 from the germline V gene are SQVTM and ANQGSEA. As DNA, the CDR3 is TGCAGCGTTGGGGGGGGGACTAGCAGGTACAATGAGCAGTTCTTC. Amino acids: CSVGGGTSRYNEQFF.

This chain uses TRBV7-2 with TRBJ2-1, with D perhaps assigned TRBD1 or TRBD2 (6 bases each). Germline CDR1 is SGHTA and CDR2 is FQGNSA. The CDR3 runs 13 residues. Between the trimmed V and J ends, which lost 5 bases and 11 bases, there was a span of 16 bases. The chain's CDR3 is CASSPGEGGQQFF. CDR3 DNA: TGTGCCAGCAGCCCCGGTGAAGGGGGGCAGCAGTTCTTC.

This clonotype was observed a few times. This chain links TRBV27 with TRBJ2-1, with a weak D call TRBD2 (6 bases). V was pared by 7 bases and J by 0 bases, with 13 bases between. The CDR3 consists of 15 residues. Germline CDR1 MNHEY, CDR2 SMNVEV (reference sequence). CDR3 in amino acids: CASKTRPSSYNEQFF. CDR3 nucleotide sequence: TGTGCCAGCAAGACTAGGCCGAGCTCCTACAATGAGCAGTTCTTC.